Presented here are 7 T cell receptor beta chains from one specimen sequenced in a study of T cells after yellow fever vaccination. TCRdb called the 5' RACE reads again in MiXCR, with one record for every CDR3 protein. This sample carries 170,000 or so distinct CDR3 sequences, 6.2% of them seen once, and the ten largest clones take less than 3%. Material: CD4+ T cells sorted from PBMCs, obtained on the day of the first yellow fever vaccination. These receptors all stem from a young man who received the YFV17D yellow fever vaccine.

The J gene is TRBJ2-5, the V gene TRBV24-1; D might be TRBD2 (6 bases). Germline CDR1 reads KGHDR; CDR2 reads SFDVKD. The CDR3 is 13 amino acids. Trimming took 4 bases from V and 5 from J, leaving 10 bases between them. CDR3: CATSEGGMETQYF. The CDR3 DNA follows: TGTGCCACCAGTGAGGGGGGAATGGAGACCCAGTACTTC.

The chain combines TRBV9 with TRBJ2-5, with TRBD2 matching 9 bases. J lost 9 bases, V lost 3 bases, and 9 bases had no gene match. This CDR3 comprises 14 residues. In germline, CDR1 is SGDLS, CDR2 YYNGEE. The CDR3 spells CASSEASGEVAQYF. The CDR3 coding sequence is TGTGCCAGCAGCGAGGCTAGCGGGGAGGTGGCCCAGTACTTC.

The chain recombines TRBV20-1 with TRBJ2-3; 8 bases fit TRBD2. The germline V gene encodes CDR1 DFQATT and CDR2 SNEGSKA (reference sequence). The junction had 10 bases not matched to a gene; V was cut back by 5 bases and J by 3 bases. This CDR3 spans 15 amino acids. The CDR3 DNA reads TGCAGTGCTTCTCGGACTAGCCGGGGGACAGATACGCAGTATTTT. Residues: CSASRTSRGTDTQYF.

This clonotype was counted many times. The chain employs TRBV6-5 and TRBJ1-2; D may be TRBD1 (6 bases). Germline CDR1 MNHEY, CDR2 SVGAGI. The CDR3 totals 15 residues. Trimming left V 2 bases short and J 4 bases short, with 14 bases between. The CDR3 region is CASSYRGRWGYGYTF. Here the CDR3 DNA reads TGTGCCAGCAGTTACCGGGGGCGGTGGGGCTATGGCTACACCTTC.

The rearrangement joins TRBV11-2 to TRBJ2-5; D is uncertain. The ends were cut back, 0 bases at V and 3 bases at J, with 11 bases in the middle. The CDR3 extends over 15 amino acids. Germline CDR1 is SGHAT and CDR2 is FQNNGV. This chain's CDR3 is CASSLDVQFKETQYF. The CDR3 DNA is TGTGCCAGCAGCTTAGATGTTCAGTTTAAAGAGACCCAGTACTTC. The variable domain in full, with the rest retrieved from reference TRBV11-2 and TRBJ2-5, is EAGVAQSPRYKIIEKRQSVAFWCNPISGHATLYWYQQILGQGPKLLIQFQNNGVVDDSQLPKDRFSAERLKGVDSTLKIQPAKLEDSAVYLCASSLDVQFKETQYFGPGTRLLVL.

This chain joins TRBV6-5 and TRBJ1-1, with D perhaps matching TRBD1 (6 bases). There are 16 residues in the CDR3. Germline CDR1 reads MNHEY; CDR2 reads SVGAGI. V lost 0 bases and J 5 bases, leaving 16 bases between the germline ends. CDR3 region: CASSYSITRGKTEAFF. CDR3 nucleotides: TGTGCCAGCAGTTACTCGATTACGAGGGGGAAGACTGAAGCTTTCTTT.

This clonotype was recorded many times. The chain couples TRBV7-9 to TRBJ2-7; D gene uncertain. Germline assignment: CDR1 SEHNR and CDR2 FQNEAQ (reference sequence). The CDR3 contains 15 residues. Trimming shortened V by 0 bases and J by 2 bases, and 11 bases separated the two germline ends. CDR3 DNA: TGTGCCAGCAGCTTAGCGGTCCGCAGTCCCTACGAGCAGTACTTC. Translating it yields CASSLAVRSPYEQYF.